The 32 T cell receptor beta chains below all came from one sample that was sequenced in a study of blood T cell repertoires in COVID-19 (dated by TCRdb to 2020 to 2022). The library was produced with the immunoSEQ multiplex PCR assay. TCRdb re-hosts the immuneACCESS table, in-frame sequences only. Its copies lack some clones; in the studies checked, an unresolved V gene accounts for under half of them, and the cause for the rest is not known. The sample data list roughly 130,000 clones, and 80% to 85% of these were observed just once. The ten largest clones represent around an eighth of the sample. Sequencing was carried out using peripheral blood. All receptors derive from a woman aged 30 to 39 who had recovered from COVID-19.

This clone was recorded once. The chain carries TRBV30 and TRBJ1-1, with D perhaps matching TRBD1 (6 bases). From germline, CDR1 is GTSNPN and CDR2 SVGIG (reference sequence). The CDR3 is 14 amino acids. With 3 bases removed from V and 3 bases from J, the gap between germline ends came to 14 bases. CDR3 sequence: CAWSKTGTYTEAFF. The CDR3 region has the DNA TGTGCCTGGAGCAAAACAGGGACCTACACTGAAGCTTTCTTT.

The rearrangement joins TRBV9 to TRBJ2-7; no clear D. Germline loops: CDR1 SGDLS, CDR2 YYNGEE. The CDR3 has 14 amino acids. V was cut by 0 bases and J by 6 bases, with 13 bases left in between. The CDR3 nucleotides read TGTGCCAGCAGCGTAGGGCAATCCCCGCTCGAGCAGTACTTC. Translating it yields CASSVGQSPLEQYF. Full variable domain (remainder filled in from reference TRBV9 and TRBJ2-7): DSGVTQTPKHLITATGQRVTLRCSPRSGDLSVYWYQQSLDQGLQFLIQYYNGEERAKGNILERFSAQQFPDLHSELNLSSLELGDSALYFCASSVGQSPLEQYFGPGTRLTVT.

The rearrangement links TRBV5-1 to TRBJ2-3; D may be TRBD2 (6 bases). The V and J ends lost 7 bases and 6 bases respectively, with 15 bases between them. This CDR3 is built from 13 residues. Per germline, CDR1 SGHRS and CDR2 YFSETQ. CDR3 coding DNA: TGCGCCAGCGGACAATTCGGGGGTGATACGCAGTATTTT. Translated, it gives CASGQFGGDTQYF.

The chain joins TRBV7-3 to TRBJ2-1; D might be TRBD1 (6 bases). There are 16 residues in the CDR3. Germline CDR1 reads SGHTA; CDR2 reads FQGTGA. Trimming removed 5 bases from V and 4 bases from J, with 18 bases in between. CDR3 loop: CASSTTGNLGYNEQFF. In DNA form, the CDR3 reads TGTGCCAGCAGCACTACAGGGAATTTGGGATACAATGAGCAGTTCTTC.

The genes are TRBV7-9 and TRBJ2-5; D is possibly TRBD2 (6 bases). Germline assignment: CDR1 SEHNR and CDR2 FQNEAQ (reference sequence). The CDR3 runs to 15 residues. With 1 base removed from V and 5 bases from J, the gap between germline ends came to 14 bases. In DNA, the CDR3 is TGTGCCAGCAGCTTAGAATCGCGGGGCTGGGAGACCCAGTACTTC. As protein: CASSLESRGWETQYF.

A few counts support this clone. The chain recombines TRBV4-1 with TRBJ1-2; possible D gene TRBD1, 6 bases. This CDR3 region has 15 residues. CDR1 is MGHRA, CDR2 YSYEKL, per germline. V gave up 2 bases and J gave up 6 bases, with 16 bases separating them. The CDR3 loop is CASSQSPTGINGYTF. DNA of the CDR3: TGCGCCAGCAGCCAATCCCCCACAGGGATTAATGGCTACACCTTC.

The rearrangement uses TRBV5-1 and TRBJ2-7, with D tentatively TRBD1 (5 bases). There are 14 residues in the CDR3. Trimming stripped 0 bases from V and 5 bases from J, with 12 bases between. CDR1 is SGHRS, CDR2 YFSETQ, per germline. Here the CDR3 reads CASSLVDNRNEQYF. For the CDR3, the DNA is TGCGCCAGCAGCTTGGTGGACAATAGGAACGAGCAGTACTTC.

V is TRBV2 and J is TRBJ2-7; 12 positions match TRBD2. Germline V gene sequence: CDR1 SNHLY, CDR2 FYNNEI. CDR3 length: 15 residues. Unmatched junction bases numbered 5, after V lost 6 bases and J lost 2 bases. CDR3 coding DNA: TGTGCCAGCAGGGAGGGGACTAGCGGGCCCTACGAGCAGTACTTC. Amino acid sequence: CASREGTSGPYEQYF.

The chain carries TRBV11-3 and TRBJ2-1; possible D gene TRBD2, 6 bases. The CDR3 is made up of 17 amino acids. With 1 base removed from V and 3 bases from J, the gap between germline ends came to 16 bases. In germline, CDR1 is SGHNT, CDR2 YENEEA. CDR3 DNA sequence: TGTGCCAGCAGCTTAGCGATAGGGGCGCGGGGCTACAATGAGCAGTTCTTC. Protein product: CASSLAIGARGYNEQFF.

This chain uses TRBV24-1 with TRBJ1-3, with a possible D match to TRBD1 (5 bases). The CDR3 is made up of 16 amino acids. Germline V lookup: CDR1 KGHDR, CDR2 SFDVKD. The V and J ends lost 6 bases and 6 bases respectively, with 20 bases between them. The CDR3: CATSFTDRIGPNTIYF. DNA for the CDR3: TGTGCCACCAGTTTTACAGACAGAATCGGACCAAACACCATATATTTT.

V gene TRBV11-2 combines with J gene TRBJ1-2, with 9 bases that match TRBD1. This CDR3 contains 13 residues. The V gene's germline CDR1 is SGHAT and CDR2 FQNNGV. The ends lost 5 bases at V and 4 bases at J; junction bases unmatched: 2. The CDR3: CASSPQGAYGYTF. CDR3 DNA: TGTGCCAGCAGCCCACAGGGGGCCTATGGCTACACCTTC.

The rearrangement uses TRBV6-5 and TRBJ1-4, with D perhaps TRBD1 (5 bases). The CDR3 loop spans 16 amino acids. Germline CDR1 and CDR2: MNHEY and SVGAGI. With 0 bases removed from V and 6 bases from J, the gap between germline ends came to 14 bases. CDR3 residues: CASSYSMEQADEKLFF. The CDR3 region has the DNA TGTGCCAGCAGTTACTCGATGGAACAGGCCGATGAAAAACTGTTTTTT.

This clone came up once. The chain uses TRBV6-5 and TRBJ1-2; D is undetermined. In germline, CDR1 is MNHEY, CDR2 SVGAGI. The CDR3 is 14 amino acids. Trimming took off 5 bases at V and 4 bases at J, with 14 bases between the two ends. The CDR3 protein is CASSTVGLPYGYTF. The CDR3 DNA sequence: TGTGCCAGCAGTACCGTAGGACTACCCTATGGCTACACCTTC.

CDR3 protein: CASVTRLNEQFF. In DNA form, the CDR3 reads TGTGCCAGCGTAACCCGCCTAAATGAGCAGTTCTTC. This chain connects TRBV6-4 to TRBJ2-1; no clear D. Deletions cut 8 bases from V and 7 bases from J, with 12 bases between. The CDR3 covers 12 residues. Germline V gives CDR1 MRHNA, CDR2 SNTAGT.

The chain has TRBV20-1 and TRBJ2-3; no clear D gene. V was pared by 3 bases and J by 5 bases, with 9 bases between. The CDR3 consists of 12 residues. The germline gives CDR1 DFQATT, CDR2 SNEGSKA (reference sequence). CDR3 nucleotides: TGCAGTGCTAGTTCAGAACAAGATACGCAGTATTTT. Translated: CSASSEQDTQYF.

The chain joins TRBV12-2 to TRBJ1-5; TRBD1 was called by the table and not checked on the DNA. TRBV12-2 is tagged as a pseudogene. This CDR3 spans 17 amino acids. DNA of the CDR3: TGTGCAAGTCGCTCGCGGGCTACAGGGGGCGATCGTCAGCCCCAGCATTTT. Translation: CASRSRATGGDRQPQHF.

The V and J genes are TRBV11-2 and TRBJ2-3, with 7 nucleotides matching TRBD2. In germline, CDR1 is SGHAT, CDR2 FQNNGV. The CDR3 totals 16 residues. The V segment lost 1 base and the J segment 1 base; nucleotides outside the gene matches: 5. The CDR3: CASSLGASGGTDTQYF. In DNA form, the CDR3 reads TGTGCCAGCAGCTTAGGGGCTAGCGGCGGCACAGATACGCAGTATTTT. Variable domain in full (rest from reference TRBV11-2 and TRBJ2-3): EAGVAQSPRYKIIEKRQSVAFWCNPISGHATLYWYQQILGQGPKLLIQFQNNGVVDDSQLPKDRFSAERLKGVDSTLKIQPAKLEDSAVYLCASSLGASGGTDTQYFGPGTRLTVL.

V is TRBV27 and J is TRBJ2-1, with 8 bases matching TRBD2. V lost 3 bases to trimming and J lost 7 bases; unmatched junction nucleotides: 5. CDR3 length: 14 residues. Germline assignment: CDR1 MNHEY and CDR2 SMNVEV (reference sequence). The CDR3 nucleotides are TGTGCCAGCAGTTTTAGCGGGGTGGAGAATGAGCAGTTCTTC. Its protein product is CASSFSGVENEQFF.

The chain employs TRBV18 and TRBJ2-7, with 7 bases matching TRBD2. V lost 6 bases and J lost 7; bases outside the gene matches: 12. Germline assignment: CDR1 KGHSH and CDR2 LQKENI. The CDR3 runs to 14 residues. The CDR3 DNA follows: TGTGCCAGCTCCCATCAAGCGGGGAGGGGAGAGCAGTACTTC. It encodes CASSHQAGRGEQYF.

This chain links TRBV11-2 with TRBJ2-1; possibly TRBD2 for D (7 bases). Germline-derived CDR1 and CDR2 are SGHAT and FQNNGV. The CDR3 length is 16 residues. Trimming removed 1 base at V and 1 base at J, with 11 bases between. CDR3 loop: CASSLGGGQSYNEQFF. CDR3 sequence (DNA): TGTGCCAGCAGCTTAGGCGGGGGCCAGTCCTACAATGAGCAGTTCTTC.

This chain connects TRBV4-2 to TRBJ1-1; D gene uncertain. CDR1 LGHNA and CDR2 YNFKEQ come from the germline V gene. The CDR3 sequence is 17 residues long. Deletions cut 4 bases from V and 0 bases from J, with 18 bases between. CDR3 in amino acids: CASSRSTSQRLNTEAFF. The CDR3 DNA is TGTGCCAGCAGCCGGAGCACTAGTCAAAGGTTGAACACTGAAGCTTTCTTT.

In this sample, this clone turned up a few times. J is TRBJ2-1 and V is TRBV13; 11 bases agree with TRBD2. The germline gives CDR1 PRHDT, CDR2 FYEKMQ (reference sequence). J lost 7 bases, V lost 3 bases, and 5 bases had no gene match. This CDR3 is 15 amino acids long. The CDR3 DNA follows: TGTGCCAGCAGCTTGGCACTAGCGGGAGTAAATGAGCAGTTCTTC. This translates into CASSLALAGVNEQFF.

The chain employs TRBV19 and TRBJ1-2; weak D call: TRBD1 (6 bases). V was pared by 5 bases and J by 4 bases, with 14 bases between. This CDR3 contains 14 residues. Germline V CDR1 and CDR2: LNHDA, SQIVND (reference sequence). CDR3 residues: CASSAPGQPYGYTF. The CDR3 DNA is TGTGCCAGTAGTGCCCCAGGACAGCCCTATGGCTACACCTTC.

The chain carries TRBV7-2 and TRBJ1-6; 8 bases are a match to TRBD1. CDR3 length equals 18 residues. Germline V gives CDR1 SGHTA, CDR2 FQGNSA. V dropped 1 base and J dropped 5; count of bases not matched to a gene: 10. CDR3 sequence reads: CASSLVGQGGFNNSPLHF. CDR3 sequence (DNA): TGTGCCAGCAGCTTAGTAGGACAGGGAGGATTCAATAATTCACCCCTCCACTTT.

The V and J genes are TRBV5-1 and TRBJ1-4; 9 bases are shared with TRBD1. This CDR3 is built from 16 residues. Germline assignment: CDR1 SGHRS and CDR2 YFSETQ. The ends lost 7 bases at V and 0 bases at J; junction bases unmatched: 7. CDR3 residues: CASHPGQGSTNEKLFF. In nucleotides, the CDR3 is TGCGCCAGCCATCCGGGACAGGGTTCAACTAATGAAAAACTGTTTTTT. Full variable domain (remainder filled in from reference TRBV5-1 and TRBJ1-4): KAGVTQTPRYLIKTRGQQVTLSCSPISGHRSVSWYQQTPGQGLQFLFEYFSETQRNKGNFPGRFSGRQFSNSRSEMNVSTLELGDSALYLCASHPGQGSTNEKLFFGSGTQLSVL.

This chain joins TRBV5-1 and TRBJ1-2; a possible D gene is TRBD1 (6 bases). V was trimmed by 0 bases and J by 5 bases, leaving 8 bases between them. Germline V gene lookup returns CDR1 SGHRS and CDR2 YFSETQ. The CDR3 length is 13 residues. The CDR3 here is CASSLVQGYGYTF. CDR3 in DNA: TGCGCCAGCAGCTTGGTACAGGGTTATGGCTACACCTTC.

This rearrangement joins TRBV18 to TRBJ2-1; 7 bases align to TRBD1. J gave up 0 bases and V 4 bases, and 0 bases lay outside the gene matches. Germline V gene data show CDR1 as KGHSH and CDR2 as LQKENI. The length of the CDR3 is 14 residues. The CDR3 nucleotides read TGTGCCAGCTCACGGGACAGCTCCTACAATGAGCAGTTCTTC. Its translation is CASSRDSSYNEQFF.

J is TRBJ1-2 and V is TRBV5-6; perhaps TRBD1 as D (6 bases). This CDR3 spans 13 amino acids. The V and J ends lost 6 bases and 2 bases respectively, with 11 bases between them. Germline V lookup: CDR1 SGHDT, CDR2 YYEEEE. CDR3 amino acids: CASTIGQNYGYTF. The CDR3 region has the DNA TGTGCCAGCACCATAGGACAGAACTATGGCTACACCTTC.

The chain recombines TRBV6-4 with TRBJ2-3; 7 nucleotides match TRBD1. V lost 5 bases, J lost 1 base, and 3 bases stayed unmatched. The CDR3 has 14 residues. The germline gives CDR1 MRHNA, CDR2 SNTAGT. CDR3 in DNA: TGTGCCAGCAGTCTCGGACAGGGCACAGATACGCAGTATTTT. Translating it yields CASSLGQGTDTQYF.

This chain links TRBV4-2 with TRBJ2-3; 10 nucleotides align to TRBD2. The trim removed 0 bases at V and 8 bases at J, leaving 5 bases unmatched. CDR1 and CDR2 (germline): LGHNA, YNFKEQ. There are 15 residues in the CDR3. CDR3 loop: CASSQDIAGGGTQYF. In DNA, the CDR3 is TGTGCCAGCAGCCAAGATATAGCGGGAGGAGGTACGCAGTATTTT.

This clone was counted a single time. The genes are TRBV7-9 and TRBJ2-1; 13 bases are a match to TRBD2. The germline V gene has CDR1 SEHNR and CDR2 FQNEAQ (reference sequence). The CDR3 length is 17 residues. Germline trimming cut 3 bases from V and 5 bases from J; bases unmatched to any gene: 7. CDR3: CASSLATSGGSNNEQFF. The CDR3 region has the DNA TGTGCCAGCAGCTTGGCGACTAGCGGGGGGTCTAACAATGAGCAGTTCTTC.

V is TRBV7-8 and J is TRBJ1-5; no clear D gene. Deletions cut 1 base from V and 4 bases from J, with 5 bases between. Germline V gives CDR1 SGHVS, CDR2 FQNEAQ. CDR3 length equals 13 residues. CDR3 in DNA: TGTGCCAGCAGCTTAGGGCCAAATCAGCCCCAGCATTTT. Protein product: CASSLGPNQPQHF.